This TCR beta chain was profiled in a study of T cell responses to AZD1222 COVID-19 vaccine. Study-level points and caveats: Regions left unmutated in variants are reportedly the target of nearly half of spike-specific TCRs.

A word on this clone: The antigen is unknown.

Data came from immunoSEQ multiplex PCR; TCRdb stores just in-frame clones and leaves some out. Here the sample spans 130,000 or so clones, approximately 88% being singletons. The CDR3 consists of 14 residues. Germline V CDR1 and CDR2: MNHEY, SVGAGI. The source material was peripheral blood, sampled 28 days after the second AZD1222 dose. The rearrangement links TRBV6-5 to TRBJ2-2; D remains ambiguous. The receptor was derived from an adult who received the AZD1222 COVID-19 vaccine. CDR3 in DNA: TGTGCTAGTCGGACCGAGTTTAACACCGGGGAGCTGTTTTTT. Translated, it gives CASRTEFNTGELFF.